This TCR beta chain emerged from a study of T cells in Graves' hyperthyroidism and ophthalmopathy. This clonotype was recorded at least ten times. Its antigen is not known. Overall study results and limits: A model of 13 V-J pairs discriminated ophthalmopathy from stable hyperthyroidism.

Regions amplified from RNA transcripts were the TCR beta CDR3 regions. HTBI primers were used for first-round RT-PCR of the TCR CDR3. TCRdb independently ran MiXCR on the multiplex PCR reads; one entry per CDR3 protein. Found here are 550,000 to 650,000 distinct CDR3 sequences, approximately 14% of them singletons; the top ten hold more than 5%. The V and J ends lost 0 bases and 2 bases respectively, with 14 bases between them. Germline V gene lookup returns CDR1 SGHRS and CDR2 YFSETQ. This CDR3 is built from 17 residues. The patients, who ranged from 18 to 65 in age, presented with newly diagnosed hyperthyroidism lasting under 2 months.

Material for sequencing was blood. This chain joins TRBV5-1 and TRBJ2-2; D remains ambiguous. The source is a woman younger than 45 with Graves' hyperthyroidism that later progressed to Graves' ophthalmopathy. The CDR3: CASSLVASTSNTGELFF. CDR3 sequence (DNA): TGCGCCAGCAGCTTGGTCGCTTCGACTTCTAACACCGGGGAGCTGTTTTTT.